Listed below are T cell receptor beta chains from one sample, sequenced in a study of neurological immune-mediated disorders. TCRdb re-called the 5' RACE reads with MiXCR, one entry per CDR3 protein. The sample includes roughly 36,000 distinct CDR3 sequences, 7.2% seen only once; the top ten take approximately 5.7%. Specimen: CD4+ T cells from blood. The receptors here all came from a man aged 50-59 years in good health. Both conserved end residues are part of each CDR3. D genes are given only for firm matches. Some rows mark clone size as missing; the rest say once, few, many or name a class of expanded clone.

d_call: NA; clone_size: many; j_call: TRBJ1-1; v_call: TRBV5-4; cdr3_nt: TGTGCCAGCAGCCCCTACGAACGGGGTAAACTAGGGACTGAAGCTTTCTTT; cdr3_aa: CASSPYERGKLGTEAFF
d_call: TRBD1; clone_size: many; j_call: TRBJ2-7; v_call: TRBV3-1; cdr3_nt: TGTGCCAGCAGCCAAGCCGGGACAGGGTCCTACGAGCAGTACTTC; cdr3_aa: CASSQAGTGSYEQYF
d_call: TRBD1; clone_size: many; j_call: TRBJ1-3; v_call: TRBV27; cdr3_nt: TGTGCCAGCAGACCCGGACAGGGGATCGGAAACACCATATATTTT; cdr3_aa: CASRPGQGIGNTIYF
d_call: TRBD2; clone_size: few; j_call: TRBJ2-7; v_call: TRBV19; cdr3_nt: TGTGCCAGTAGTCGGACTAGCGGGACCTACGAGCAGTACTTC; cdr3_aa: CASSRTSGTYEQYF
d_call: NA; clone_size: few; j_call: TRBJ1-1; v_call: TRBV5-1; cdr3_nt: TGCGCCAGTGCGCCCCGACGTGACACTGAAGCTTTCTTT; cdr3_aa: CASAPRRDTEAFF
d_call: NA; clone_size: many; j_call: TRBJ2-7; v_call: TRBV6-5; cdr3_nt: TGTGCCAGCAGTTCCCTTGGCGAGCAGTACTTC; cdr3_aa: CASSSLGEQYF
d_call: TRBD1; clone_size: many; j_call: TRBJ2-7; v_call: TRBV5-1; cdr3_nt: TGCGCCAGCAGCTTGGGGGACAGGACCTACGAGCAGTACTTC; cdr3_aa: CASSLGDRTYEQYF
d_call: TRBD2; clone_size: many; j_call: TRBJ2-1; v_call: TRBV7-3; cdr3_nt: TGTGCCAGCAGCCCTAGCGGGGGAAGCTCCTACAATGAGCAGTTCTTC; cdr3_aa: CASSPSGGSSYNEQFF
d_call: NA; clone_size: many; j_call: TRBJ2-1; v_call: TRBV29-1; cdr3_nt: TGCAGCGTTGAGATCCCCTCCAAGGGCAGGACCAATGAGCAGTTCTTC; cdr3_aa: CSVEIPSKGRTNEQFF
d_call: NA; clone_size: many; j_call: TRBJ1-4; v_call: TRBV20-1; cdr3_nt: TGCAGTGCTAGAGATGGAGGGAAGGATGAAAAACTGTTTTTT; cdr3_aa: CSARDGGKDEKLFF
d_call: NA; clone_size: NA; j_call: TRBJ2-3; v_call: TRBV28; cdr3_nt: TGTGCCAGCAGTCCCGACGTTCTTATAGATACGCAGTATTTT; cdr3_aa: CASSPDVLIDTQYF
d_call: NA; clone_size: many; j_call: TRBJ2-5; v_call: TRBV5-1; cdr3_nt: TGCGCCAGCAGCTTGGGGCAGGGGAAATTGGAGACCCAGTACTTC; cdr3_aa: CASSLGQGKLETQYF
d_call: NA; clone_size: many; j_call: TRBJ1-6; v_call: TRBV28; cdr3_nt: TGTGCCAGCGGGTCTTCACCCCTCCACTTT; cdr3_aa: CASGSSPLHF
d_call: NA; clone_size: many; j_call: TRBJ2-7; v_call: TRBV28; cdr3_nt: TGTGCCAGCAGTTTTGGTGCATTCAGGGGGGATTACGAGCAGTACTTC; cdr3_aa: CASSFGAFRGDYEQYF
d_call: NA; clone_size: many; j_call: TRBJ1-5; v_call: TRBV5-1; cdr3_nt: TGCGCCAGCAGCTTGTTTATATCGGACCTTAATTCTCAGCCCCAGCATTTT; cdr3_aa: CASSLFISDLNSQPQHF
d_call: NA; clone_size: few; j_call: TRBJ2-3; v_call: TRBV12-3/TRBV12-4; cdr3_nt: TGTGCCAGCAGTCTGACTAGAAGAAGTACGCAGTATTTT; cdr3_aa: CASSLTRRSTQYF
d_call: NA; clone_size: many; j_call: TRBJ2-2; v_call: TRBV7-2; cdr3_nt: TGTGCCAGCAGCTCTAGGCCGGTTTACACCGGGGAGCTGTTTTTT; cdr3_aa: CASSSRPVYTGELFF
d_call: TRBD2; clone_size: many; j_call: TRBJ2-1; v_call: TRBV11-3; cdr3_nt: TGTGCCAGCAGCTTAAGGACTAGCGGTTACAACAATGAGCAGTTCTTC; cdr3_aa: CASSLRTSGYNNEQFF
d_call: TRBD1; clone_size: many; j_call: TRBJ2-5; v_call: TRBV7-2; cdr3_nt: TGTGCCAGCAGCTGGTACAGGGGGCGCGGGGTGGAGACCCAGTACTTC; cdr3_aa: CASSWYRGRGVETQYF
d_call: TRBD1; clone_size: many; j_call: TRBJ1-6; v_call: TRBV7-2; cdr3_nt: TGTGCCAGCAGCTTGGAGGGGGCCCGCAATTCACCCCTCCACTTT; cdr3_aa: CASSLEGARNSPLHF
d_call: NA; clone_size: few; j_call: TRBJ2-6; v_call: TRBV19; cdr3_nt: TGTGCCTCAGGGGACCGGGCTGGTGGGGCCAACGTCCTGACTTTC; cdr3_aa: CASGDRAGGANVLTF
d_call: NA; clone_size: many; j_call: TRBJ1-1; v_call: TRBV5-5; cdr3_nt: TGTGCCAGCAGCTTTGGCCCAGGGAGCACTGAAGCTTTCTTT; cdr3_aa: CASSFGPGSTEAFF
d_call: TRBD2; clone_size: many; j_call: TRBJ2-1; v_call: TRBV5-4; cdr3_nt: TGTGCCAGCAGCGGGGGGACTAGCGGATTGAGCTCCTACAATGAGCAGTTCTTC; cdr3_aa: CASSGGTSGLSSYNEQFF
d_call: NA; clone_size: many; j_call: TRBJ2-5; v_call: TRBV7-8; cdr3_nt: TGTGCCAGCAGCGCCCAGAAGCGGGAGACCCAGTACTTC; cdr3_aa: CASSAQKRETQYF
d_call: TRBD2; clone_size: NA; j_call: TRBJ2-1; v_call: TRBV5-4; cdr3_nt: TGTGCCAGCAGCCCGGGGGGGCCGAGTTTGCAGACGGATGAGCAGTTCTTC; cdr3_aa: CASSPGGPSLQTDEQFF
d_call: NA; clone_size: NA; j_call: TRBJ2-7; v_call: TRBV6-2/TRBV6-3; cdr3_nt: TGTGCCAGCAGACTGAGGGGTCCCTACGAGCAGTACTTC; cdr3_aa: CASRLRGPYEQYF
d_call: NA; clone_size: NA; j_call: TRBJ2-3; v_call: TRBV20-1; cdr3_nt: TGCAGTGCCCAGAGGCCCAGCGGAAGCCCTAGCACAGATACGCAGTATTTT; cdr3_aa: CSAQRPSGSPSTDTQYF
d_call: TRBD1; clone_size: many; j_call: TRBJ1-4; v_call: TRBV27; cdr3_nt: TGTGCCAGCCGGAGACAGGGGACAACTAATGAAAAACTGTTTTTT; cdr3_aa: CASRRQGTTNEKLFF
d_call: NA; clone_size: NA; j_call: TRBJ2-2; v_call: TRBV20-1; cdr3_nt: TGCAGTGCTAGGGTGGGTGGGTCCACCGGGGAGCTGTTTTTT; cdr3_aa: CSARVGGSTGELFF
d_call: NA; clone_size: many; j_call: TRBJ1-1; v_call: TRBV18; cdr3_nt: TGTGCCACCCGATCAGGTTTGAACACTGAAGCTTTCTTT; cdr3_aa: CATRSGLNTEAFF
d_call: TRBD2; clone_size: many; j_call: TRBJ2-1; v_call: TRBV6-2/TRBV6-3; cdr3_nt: TGTGCCAGCACCGTACTAGCGGGAGGGGTGCGCTCCTACAATGAGCAGTTCTTC; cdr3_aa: CASTVLAGGVRSYNEQFF